The 17 T cell receptor beta chains in this list originate from one sample, sequenced in a study listed by TCRdb under 2016. The library was produced with RT-PCR. The sequencing machine was an Illumina MiSeq. Starting from the raw public reads, TCRdb applied fastp trimming at Q25, assembled clones with MiXCR and retained in-frame beta chains. Entries are consolidated by CDR3 protein sequence, retaining the most common genes and DNA. This sample comprises about 700,000 distinct CDR3 sequences, approximately 15% of them detected only once. Together, the top ten hold roughly 3.9% of the sample. The sequenced material came from memory CD4+ T cells from blood. Receptors were obtained from a female donor in good health, serving as a healthy control.

The chain carries TRBV25-1 and TRBJ1-5, with 10 bases lining up with TRBD1. J gave up 9 bases and V 3 bases, and 2 bases lay outside the gene matches. This CDR3 spans 13 amino acids. Per germline, CDR1 MGHDK and CDR2 SYGVNS. CDR3 nucleotides: TGTGCCAGCAGTGAGACAGGGGGCACGCCCCAGCATTTT. Its translation: CASSETGGTPQHF.

Many counts were recorded for this clonotype. J is TRBJ1-3 and V is TRBV7-6; no definite D call. This CDR3 contains 13 residues. V was pared by 2 bases and J by 0 bases, with 2 bases between. Germline CDR1 is SGHVS and CDR2 is FNYEAQ. The CDR3 spells CASSLNSGNTIYF. The CDR3 nucleotides read TGTGCCAGCAGCTTAAACTCTGGAAACACCATATATTTT.

This clonotype was recorded at least ten times. The chain links TRBV24-1 to TRBJ2-5, with a tentative D call TRBD2 (5 bases). CDR3 length: 15 residues. With 10 bases removed from V and 1 base from J, the gap between germline ends came to 18 bases. Germline V lookup: CDR1 KGHDR, CDR2 SFDVKD. DNA of the CDR3: TGTGCCACTAGCGCGGCCGGTAAAAGCCAAGAGACCCAGTACTTC. It codes for CATSAAGKSQETQYF.

The V call is TRBV7-6, the J call TRBJ2-7; 10 bases fit TRBD2. V lost 1 base to trimming and J lost 3 bases; unmatched junction nucleotides: 6. From germline, CDR1 is SGHVS and CDR2 FNYEAQ. This CDR3 comprises 16 residues. The CDR3, as DNA: TGTGCCAGCAGCTTAGTCAGGCTAGCGGGAGACTACGAGCAGTACTTC. Its translation: CASSLVRLAGDYEQYF.

V usage is TRBV27 and J usage is TRBJ1-1; 7 bases map to TRBD1. Trimming took 5 bases from V and 2 from J; bases not matched to a gene: 8. The germline gives CDR1 MNHEY, CDR2 SMNVEV (reference sequence). The CDR3 sequence is 15 residues long. CDR3 region: CASSPFGQANTEAFF. As DNA, the CDR3 is TGTGCCAGCAGTCCATTCGGACAGGCCAACACTGAAGCTTTCTTT.

There are many counts of this clonotype. This chain joins TRBV4-3 and TRBJ2-2; a possible D gene is TRBD2 (6 bases). Per germline, CDR1 LGHNA and CDR2 YSLEER. The V end was cut by 3 bases, the J end by 3 bases, with 14 bases between. The CDR3 has 16 amino acids. CDR3 coding DNA: TGCGCCAGCAGCCAGATGGCGGGGATGGACACCGGGGAGCTGTTTTTT. This translates into CASSQMAGMDTGELFF.

V usage is TRBV20-1 and J usage is TRBJ2-1; possibly TRBD2 for D (5 bases). Germline V lookup: CDR1 DFQATT, CDR2 SNEGSKA (reference sequence). Trimming took 0 bases from V and 4 from J, leaving 19 bases between them. The CDR3 runs to 17 residues. The CDR3 sequence: CSAREPGGQRRYNEQFF. The CDR3 DNA reads as TGCAGTGCTAGAGAACCCGGTGGCCAAAGGAGGTACAATGAGCAGTTCTTC.

This clonotype showed up many times. The chain employs TRBV29-1 and TRBJ1-1; perhaps TRBD1 as D (5 bases). The germline V and J ends were trimmed by 7 bases and 0 bases, with 9 bases remaining between them. Germline lookup yields CDR1 SQVTM and CDR2 ANQGSEA. The CDR3 length is 12 residues. CDR3 protein: CSETGLNTEAFF. CDR3 DNA: TGCAGCGAAACAGGTTTGAACACTGAAGCTTTCTTT.

This chain's CDR3 is CASSQPRGGTKNIQYF. In DNA, the CDR3 is TGTGCCAGCAGCCAACCACGTGGGGGGACAAAAAACATTCAGTACTTC. The chain is built from TRBV4-2 and TRBJ2-4; D tentatively fits TRBD1 or TRBD2 (6 bases each). This CDR3 contains 16 residues. Germline V gene data show CDR1 as LGHNA and CDR2 as YNFKEQ. Between the trimmed V and J ends, which lost 2 bases and 4 bases, there was a span of 15 bases.

The CDR3 DNA follows: TGTGCCAGCAGTTTAGGGCAGGAGGCGTCCTACGAGCAGTACTTC. This encodes CASSLGQEASYEQYF. The chain has TRBV27 and TRBJ2-7; D may be TRBD2 (5 bases). The CDR3 is 15 residues long. Germline V gene data show CDR1 as MNHEY and CDR2 as SMNVEV (reference sequence). V dropped 2 bases and J dropped 1 base, with 12 bases sitting between them.

The rearrangement uses TRBV7-2 and TRBJ2-7, with D tentatively TRBD1 (6 bases). This CDR3 comprises 14 residues. V lost 4 bases and J 3 bases, leaving 13 bases between the germline ends. The germline V gene encodes CDR1 SGHTA and CDR2 FQGNSA. The CDR3 spells CASSSRTAIYEQYF. The CDR3 DNA reads TGTGCCAGCAGCTCCAGGACAGCTATCTACGAGCAGTACTTC.

The chain couples TRBV25-1 to TRBJ1-1; D is perhaps TRBD1 (6 bases). Between the trimmed V and J ends, which lost 6 bases and 1 base, there was a span of 12 bases. The CDR3 is 14 amino acids. Germline V lookup: CDR1 MGHDK, CDR2 SYGVNS. CDR3 coding DNA: TGTGCCAGCAGCGTACAGGGCGGGAACACTGAAGCTTTCTTT. This gives the protein CASSVQGGNTEAFF. Drawing the rest from reference TRBV25-1 and TRBJ1-1, the complete variable domain is EADIYQTPRYLVIGTGKKITLECSQTMGHDKMYWYQQDPGMELHLIHYSYGVNSTEKGDLSSESTVSRIRTEHFPLTLESARPSHTSQYLCASSVQGGNTEAFFGQGTRLTVV.

This clonotype came up many times. The chain links TRBV4-3 to TRBJ2-3; 10 positions agree with TRBD1. Germline loops: CDR1 LGHNA, CDR2 YSLEER. V trimming: 0 bases; J trimming: 2 bases; junction bases outside the gene matches: 5. This CDR3 spans 17 amino acids. The CDR3, as DNA: TGCGCCAGCAGCCAAGAGGCGGACAGGGGGATCACAGATACGCAGTATTTT. It yields the protein CASSQEADRGITDTQYF.

The rearrangement uses TRBV6-1 and TRBJ2-5; no reliable D call. This CDR3 is 14 amino acids long. V shed 1 base and J shed 3 bases, with 9 bases lying between them. Germline V gene data show CDR1 as MNHNS and CDR2 as SASEGT. The CDR3 region is CASSEVVVKETQYF. CDR3 DNA: TGTGCCAGCAGTGAAGTTGTAGTAAAAGAGACCCAGTACTTC.

This clonotype was detected only a few times. CDR3 region: CASSLLQGSTEKLFF. The DNA for the CDR3 is TGTGCCAGCAGCTTATTACAGGGGAGTACTGAAAAACTGTTTTTT. This chain joins TRBV5-6 and TRBJ1-4, with TRBD1 identical over 7 bases. Germline lookup yields CDR1 SGHDT and CDR2 YYEEEE. This CDR3 is built from 15 residues. V lost 2 bases, J lost 7 bases, and 8 bases stayed unmatched.

This clonotype was observed a handful of times. The chain has TRBV12-3 or TRBV12-4 and TRBJ1-2; possibly TRBD1 for D (5 bases). This CDR3 is 13 amino acids long. The V end lost 5 bases, the J end lost 6 bases, and 13 bases lay between the germline ends. This CDR3 is CASSQRRGNGYTF. CDR3 nucleotide sequence: TGTGCCAGCAGTCAAAGGAGGGGTAATGGCTACACCTTC.

A few counts support this clonotype. This chain links TRBV5-1 with TRBJ1-2; D may be TRBD1 (6 bases). Germline V gene lookup returns CDR1 SGHRS and CDR2 YFSETQ. Trimming shortened V by 2 bases and J by 6 bases, and 11 bases separated the two germline ends. The CDR3 loop spans 13 amino acids. CDR3 in amino acids: CASSLQGENGYTF. CDR3 nucleotides: TGCGCCAGCAGCTTACAGGGTGAAAATGGCTACACCTTC.